These 11 T cell receptor beta chains share one sample of origin, sequenced in a study of T cells in Graves' hyperthyroidism and ophthalmopathy. The source material, RNA transcripts, was used to amplify TCR beta CDR3 regions. During a first-round RT-PCR of the TCR CDR3, the HTBI primer set was used. TCRdb called the multiplex PCR reads again in MiXCR, with one record for every CDR3 protein. The table includes fewer than 750,000 distinct CDR3 sequences, about 14% detected once. Sequencing was performed on blood. These receptors were taken from a woman aged 45-65 years with Graves' ophthalmopathy.

The CDR3 sequence is CASRSLGLGLEGLLKQFF. The CDR3, as DNA: TGTGCCAGCAGGTCGTTGGGTCTAGGGCTAGAAGGTCTACTCAAGCAGTTCTTC. The V and J genes are TRBV6-2 or TRBV6-3 and TRBJ2-1, with D hard to call. Germline V gene data show CDR1 as MNHEY and CDR2 as SVGEGT. Trimming pared 6 bases from V and 11 bases from J, leaving 32 bases between. The CDR3 totals 18 residues.

The chain recombines TRBV15 with TRBJ1-5; D gene unclear. CDR3 size: 12 residues. Trimming took off 5 bases at V and 7 bases at J, with 9 bases between the two ends. In germline, CDR1 is LNHNV, CDR2 YYDKDF (reference sequence). CDR3: CATSPPRQPQHF. CDR3 nucleotides: TGTGCCACCAGCCCGCCTCGACAGCCCCAGCATTTT.

The CDR3 DNA reads as TGCGCCAGCACCAAACCGGGACTAGCGAAAAATGAGCAGTTCTTC. It yields the protein CASTKPGLAKNEQFF. The chain combines TRBV10-2 with TRBJ2-1; TRBD2 matches 10 bases. CDR3 length equals 15 residues. The junction had 10 bases not matched to a gene; V was cut back by 7 bases and J by 7 bases. In germline, CDR1 is WSHSY, CDR2 SAAADI.

There are a few counts of this clonotype. J is TRBJ2-3 and V is TRBV20-1; unclear D gene. From germline, CDR1 is DFQATT and CDR2 SNEGSKA (reference sequence). V was trimmed by 5 bases and J by 4 bases, leaving 22 bases between them. The CDR3 sequence is 16 residues long. In nucleotides, the CDR3 is TGCAGTGCTTACATCCCAAAAGTCGCATTTCCAGATACGCAGTATTTT. Protein sequence: CSAYIPKVAFPDTQYF.

This clonotype was recorded once. The gene calls are TRBV28 and TRBJ1-1, with no clear D. V was clipped by 3 bases and J by 1 base, with 9 bases between them. The CDR3 loop spans 14 amino acids. Germline CDR1 MDHEN, CDR2 SYDVKM. CDR3 DNA sequence: TGTGCCAGCAGTTTCTGGGGTAGGAACACTGAAGCTTTCTTT. This encodes CASSFWGRNTEAFF.

This clonotype was detected a few times. This chain uses TRBV9 with TRBJ1-5; no definite D call. Trimming removed 3 bases at V and 6 bases at J, with 16 bases between. Germline values: CDR1 SGDLS, CDR2 YYNGEE. The CDR3 runs to 15 residues. CDR3 amino acids: CASSAPGTRVQPQHF. DNA of the CDR3: TGTGCCAGCAGCGCACCGGGAACGCGGGTTCAGCCCCAGCATTTT. Full variable domain (missing parts from reference TRBV9 and TRBJ1-5): DSGVTQTPKHLITATGQRVTLRCSPRSGDLSVYWYQQSLDQGLQFLIQYYNGEERAKGNILERFSAQQFPDLHSELNLSSLELGDSALYFCASSAPGTRVQPQHFGDGTRLSIL.

CDR3 sequence (DNA): TGTGCTAGTGGTTCCCCCATAGCTGGGACTAGCGGGTCGTACAATGAGCAGTTCTTC. As protein: CASGSPIAGTSGSYNEQFF. V and J are TRBV12-5 and TRBJ2-1, with 12 bases that match TRBD2. V gave up 4 bases and J gave up 4 bases; unmatched junction bases: 14. The CDR3 is 19 residues long. CDR1 is LGHNT, CDR2 FRNRAP, per germline.

The rearrangement joins TRBV7-9 to TRBJ1-2; weak D call: TRBD1 (6 bases). There are 14 residues in the CDR3. The germline V gene encodes CDR1 SEHNR and CDR2 FQNEAQ (reference sequence). V was shortened by 1 base and J by 4 bases, with 10 bases between the two germline ends. In nucleotides, the CDR3 is TGTGCCAGCAGCTTAGAAAACAGGGCCTATGGCTACACCTTC. Amino acids: CASSLENRAYGYTF.

This clonotype was observed a handful of times. The rearrangement uses TRBV25-1 and TRBJ1-5; tentative D call: TRBD1 (6 bases). The CDR3 sequence is 14 residues long. V was cut by 3 bases and J by 6 bases, with 12 bases left in between. Per germline, CDR1 MGHDK and CDR2 SYGVNS. The CDR3: CASSDSGAGQPQHF. CDR3 sequence (DNA): TGTGCCAGCAGTGATTCAGGGGCCGGTCAGCCCCAGCATTTT.

On this clonotype itself: A much larger clone sits a single nucleotide away, making a read error possible. The chain's CDR3 is CTSLEGGYEQYF. In nucleotides, the CDR3 is TGTACCAGCCTAGAGGGTGGGTACGAGCAGTACTTC. The chain combines TRBV2 with TRBJ2-7; tentatively, D is TRBD2 (5 bases). Germline V lookup: CDR1 SNHLY, CDR2 FYNNEI. The CDR3 runs 12 residues.

Many counts were recorded for this clonotype. The chain employs TRBV20-1 and TRBJ2-7; D unclear. Trimming took off 5 bases at V and 4 bases at J, with 12 bases between the two ends. The V gene's germline CDR1 is DFQATT and CDR2 SNEGSKA (reference sequence). The CDR3 is 12 amino acids. The CDR3 loop reads CSAPRVGYEQYF. The CDR3 coding sequence is TGCAGTGCTCCTAGGGTTGGTTACGAGCAGTACTTC.